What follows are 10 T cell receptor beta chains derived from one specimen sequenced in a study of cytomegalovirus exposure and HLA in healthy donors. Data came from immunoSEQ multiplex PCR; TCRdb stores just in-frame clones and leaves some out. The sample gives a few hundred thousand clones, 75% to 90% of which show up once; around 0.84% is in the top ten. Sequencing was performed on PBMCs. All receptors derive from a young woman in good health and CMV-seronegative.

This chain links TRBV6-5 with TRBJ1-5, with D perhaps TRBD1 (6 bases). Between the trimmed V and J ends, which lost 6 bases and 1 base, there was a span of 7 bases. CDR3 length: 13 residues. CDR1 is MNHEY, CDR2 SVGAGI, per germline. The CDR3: CASRDRSNQPQHF. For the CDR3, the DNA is TGTGCCAGCAGAGACAGGAGCAATCAGCCCCAGCATTTT.

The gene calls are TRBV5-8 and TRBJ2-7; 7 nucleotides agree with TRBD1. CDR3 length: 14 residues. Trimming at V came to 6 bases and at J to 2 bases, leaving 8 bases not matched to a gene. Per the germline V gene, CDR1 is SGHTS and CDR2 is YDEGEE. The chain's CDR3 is CASKQTGTTYEQYF. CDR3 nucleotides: TGTGCCAGCAAACAGACAGGGACCACCTACGAGCAGTACTTC.

The CDR3: CASSIGAAVFQPQHF. The DNA for the CDR3 is TGTGCCAGTAGTATCGGCGCAGCGGTCTTTCAGCCCCAGCATTTT. The chain joins TRBV19 to TRBJ1-5; D gene unclear. The CDR3 is 15 residues long. Trimming took 3 bases from V and 6 from J, leaving 15 bases between them. Germline-derived CDR1 and CDR2 are LNHDA and SQIVND (reference sequence). Full variable domain (outside the CDR3, taken from reference TRBV19 and TRBJ1-5): DGGITQSPKYLFRKEGQNVTLSCEQNLNHDAMYWYRQDPGQGLRLIYYSQIVNDFQKGDIAEGYSVSREKKESFPLTVTSAQKNPTAFYLCASSIGAAVFQPQHFGDGTRLSIL.

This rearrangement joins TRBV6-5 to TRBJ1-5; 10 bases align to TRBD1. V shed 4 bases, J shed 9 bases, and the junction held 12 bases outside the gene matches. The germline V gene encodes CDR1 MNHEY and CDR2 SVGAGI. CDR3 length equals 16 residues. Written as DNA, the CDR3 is TGTGCCAGCAGTTCCACCCGGGACAGGGGTATAGTGCCCCAGCATTTT. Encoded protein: CASSSTRDRGIVPQHF.

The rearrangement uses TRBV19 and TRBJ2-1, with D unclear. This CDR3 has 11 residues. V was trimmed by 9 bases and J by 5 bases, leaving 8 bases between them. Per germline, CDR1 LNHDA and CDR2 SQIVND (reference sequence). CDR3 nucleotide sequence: TGTGCCAGCGACTCTCACAATGAGCAGTTCTTC. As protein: CASDSHNEQFF.

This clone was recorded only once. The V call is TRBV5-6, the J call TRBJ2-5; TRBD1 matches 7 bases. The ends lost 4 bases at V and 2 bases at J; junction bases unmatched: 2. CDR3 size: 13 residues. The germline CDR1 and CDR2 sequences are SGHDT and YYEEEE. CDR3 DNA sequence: TGTGCCAGCAGCCGGGACAGACAAGAGACCCAGTACTTC. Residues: CASSRDRQETQYF.

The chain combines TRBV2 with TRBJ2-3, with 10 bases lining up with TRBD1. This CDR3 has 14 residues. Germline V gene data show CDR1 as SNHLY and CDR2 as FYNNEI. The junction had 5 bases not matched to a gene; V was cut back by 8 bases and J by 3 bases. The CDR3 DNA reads TGTGCCAGCGTAGGACAGGGGGGGACAGATACGCAGTATTTT. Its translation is CASVGQGGTDTQYF.

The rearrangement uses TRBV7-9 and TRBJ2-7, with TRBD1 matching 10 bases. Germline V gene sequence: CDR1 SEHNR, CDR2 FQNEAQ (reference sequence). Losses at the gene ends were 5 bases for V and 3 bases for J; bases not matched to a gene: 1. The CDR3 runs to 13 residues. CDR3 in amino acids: CASSGQGGYEQYF. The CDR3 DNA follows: TGTGCCAGCAGCGGACAGGGGGGCTACGAGCAGTACTTC.

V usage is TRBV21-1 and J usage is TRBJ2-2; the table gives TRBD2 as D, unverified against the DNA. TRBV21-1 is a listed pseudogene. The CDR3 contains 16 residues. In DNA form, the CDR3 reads TGTGCCAGCAGCCTCACTAGCGGGGGTCCTTTCGGGGAGCTGTTTTTT. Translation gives CASSLTSGGPFGELFF.

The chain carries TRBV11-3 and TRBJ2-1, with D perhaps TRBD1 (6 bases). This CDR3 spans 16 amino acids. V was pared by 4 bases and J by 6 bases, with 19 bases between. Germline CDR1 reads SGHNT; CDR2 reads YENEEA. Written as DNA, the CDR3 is TGTGCCAGCAGCTCATACAGGGTTGCTTTTTGCAATGAGCAGTTCTTC. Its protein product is CASSSYRVAFCNEQFF.